Below, 18 T cell receptor beta chains from the same sample are listed, as sequenced in a study of blood T cells in healthy people across ages. The authors ran a second PCR of roughly 6 to 12 cycles using a sample-barcoded 5' primer and a J-beta primer mix. Each CDR3 protein gets one entry after TCRdb re-called the 5' RACE reads with MiXCR. The profile shows 550,000 to 750,000 distinct CDR3 sequences, under 25% of them singletons. Sequenced input: blood. These receptors were obtained from a man between 65 and 85 years old in good health.

There are a few counts of this clonotype. The chain uses TRBV6-2 or TRBV6-3 and TRBJ1-1; D is possibly TRBD1 (5 bases). V lost 0 bases, J lost 3 bases, and 20 bases lay in between. The germline gives CDR1 MNHEY, CDR2 SVGEGT. CDR3 length: 18 residues. The CDR3, as DNA: TGTGCCAGCAGTTACTCGATGCAGGGTTCCTCGACGGACACTGAAGCTTTCTTT. Its protein is CASSYSMQGSSTDTEAFF.

J is TRBJ2-1 and V is TRBV20-1; D perhaps matches TRBD1 (6 bases). V lost 4 bases and J 9 bases, leaving 16 bases between the germline ends. Per germline, CDR1 DFQATT and CDR2 SNEGSKA (reference sequence). The CDR3 totals 13 residues. The DNA of the CDR3 is TGCAGTGCTAACACAGGGTTTCACAGTGAGCAGTTCTTC. Translation: CSANTGFHSEQFF.

In its sample, this clonotype was seen many times. The chain is built from TRBV4-1 and TRBJ1-1, with TRBD1 matching 7 bases. The CDR3 extends over 15 amino acids. Germline lookup yields CDR1 MGHRA and CDR2 YSYEKL. V shed 1 base, J shed 3 bases, and the junction held 5 bases outside the gene matches. CDR3: CASSQGQGVHTEAFF. The CDR3 bases are TGCGCCAGCAGCCAAGGGCAGGGGGTTCACACTGAAGCTTTCTTT.

This clonotype was recorded many times. The rearrangement links TRBV10-3 to TRBJ2-7; D perhaps matches TRBD1 (6 bases). V gave up 0 bases and J gave up 6 bases, with 9 bases separating them. CDR3 length: 13 amino acids. The germline V gene encodes CDR1 ENHRY and CDR2 SYGVKD. The CDR3 sequence is CAISESQGPEQYF. In DNA form, the CDR3 reads TGTGCCATCAGTGAGTCTCAGGGGCCCGAGCAGTACTTC.

In the case of this clonotype: Sequence at one end of the junction differs from germline and may be a read error. The rearrangement uses TRBV6-2 or TRBV6-3 and TRBJ1-2; D is perhaps TRBD1 (5 bases). Germline CDR1 reads MNHEY; CDR2 reads SVGEGT. This CDR3 is built from 14 residues. The CDR3 region has the DNA TGTGCCGGCAGTTACTCGGACATTGGCTATGGCTACACCTTC. It is translated as CAGSYSDIGYGYTF.

The chain recombines TRBV18 with TRBJ2-5, with D tentatively TRBD1 or TRBD2 (5 bases each). Germline V gene lookup returns CDR1 KGHSH and CDR2 LQKENI. CDR3 length: 14 residues. Trimming shortened V by 6 bases and J by 1 base, and 12 bases separated the two germline ends. The CDR3 nucleotides are TGTGCCAGCTCTGAGGGGCCTTTCCAAGAGACCCAGTACTTC. Translating gives CASSEGPFQETQYF.

The chain links TRBV3-1 to TRBJ2-7, with TRBD2 matching over 13 bases. This CDR3 comprises 16 residues. Per the germline V gene, CDR1 is LGHDT and CDR2 is YNNKEL (reference sequence). V was clipped by 4 bases and J by 2 bases; unmatched bases: 5. CDR3 sequence: CASSPHGTSGAYEQYF. In DNA form, the CDR3 reads TGTGCCAGCAGCCCTCATGGGACTAGCGGGGCCTACGAGCAGTACTTC.

This rearrangement joins TRBV24-1 to TRBJ2-5; a possible D gene is TRBD2 (7 bases). V was cut by 9 bases and J by 10 bases, with 20 bases left in between. The CDR3 is made up of 13 amino acids. CDR1 KGHDR and CDR2 SFDVKD come from the germline V gene. CDR3 DNA: TGTGCCACCTCGCGGGGGACACCCGAGGACCAGTACTTC. This translates into CATSRGTPEDQYF.

This clonotype has more than one count but fewer than ten. The chain has TRBV5-4 and TRBJ2-1, with a weak D call TRBD2 (6 bases). The CDR3 is 13 residues long. Trimming stripped 2 bases from V and 5 bases from J, with 8 bases between. Germline CDR1 SGHNT, CDR2 YYREEE (reference sequence). The CDR3 loop is CASSFPGDNEQFF. The CDR3 coding sequence is TGTGCCAGCAGCTTTCCGGGAGACAATGAGCAGTTCTTC.

The chain combines TRBV5-1 with TRBJ1-2; 8 nucleotides match TRBD1. Losses at the gene ends were 4 bases for V and 7 bases for J; bases not matched to a gene: 9. The CDR3 extends over 14 amino acids. In germline, CDR1 is SGHRS, CDR2 YFSETQ. This chain's CDR3 is CASSNKMDRAGYTF. The CDR3 region has the DNA TGCGCCAGCAGCAATAAAATGGACAGGGCTGGCTACACCTTC.

The CDR3 coding sequence is TGTGCCAGCTCACCAGGGCTAGCGGGAGTGTCGGATACGCAGTATTTT. Its protein is CASSPGLAGVSDTQYF. This sequence joins TRBV18 and TRBJ2-3, with 10 bases aligning to TRBD2. Germline V lookup: CDR1 KGHSH, CDR2 LQKENI. The CDR3 is made up of 16 amino acids. Trimming at V came to 2 bases and at J to 6 bases, leaving 8 bases not matched to a gene. Combining the CDR3 with reference TRBV18 and TRBJ2-3 gives the whole variable domain NAGVMQNPRHLVRRRGQEARLRCSPMKGHSHVYWYRQLPEEGLKFMVYLQKENIIDESGMPKERFSAEFPKEGPSILRIQQVVRGDSAAYFCASSPGLAGVSDTQYFGPGTRLTVL.

This clonotype showed up just a few times. The chain couples TRBV20-1 to TRBJ2-5, with D possibly TRBD1 on 5 matching bases. Germline V lookup: CDR1 DFQATT, CDR2 SNEGSKA (reference sequence). With 3 bases removed from V and 5 bases from J, the gap between germline ends came to 10 bases. The CDR3 is made up of 12 amino acids. Written as DNA, the CDR3 is TGCAGTGCTAGGGTACAGGTGGAGACCCAGTACTTC. As protein: CSARVQVETQYF.

This chain uses TRBV10-3 with TRBJ2-5; the D gene could be TRBD1 or TRBD2 (9 bases each). The J call could be wrong; TRBJ2-7 is a better fit for the DNA end. The CDR3 sequence is 17 residues long. The germline V gene encodes CDR1 ENHRY and CDR2 SYGVKD. The chain's CDR3 is CLVARDRVGSGSGEQYF. CDR3 DNA: TGTCTCGTCGCCCGGGACAGGGTCGGTAGCGGGAGTGGCGAGCAGTACTTC.

This clonotype was seen a few times. This chain links TRBV27 with TRBJ2-1; 7 bases are a match to TRBD1. The CDR3 runs 16 residues. Trimming cost V 7 bases and J 1 base; bases outside gene matches: 10. Germline V gene data show CDR1 as MNHEY and CDR2 as SMNVEV (reference sequence). The CDR3 sequence: CASKAAGTASYNEQFF. For the CDR3, the DNA is TGTGCCAGCAAGGCCGCCGGGACAGCTTCCTACAATGAGCAGTTCTTC.

This chain links TRBV20-1 with TRBJ1-4; 7 nucleotides line up with TRBD1. Germline CDR1 and CDR2: DFQATT and SNEGSKA (reference sequence). This CDR3 has 13 residues. V dropped 6 bases and J dropped 5; count of bases not matched to a gene: 6. CDR3 protein: CSARKGANEKLFF. The CDR3 DNA is TGCAGTGCCCGTAAGGGGGCGAATGAAAAACTGTTTTTT.

This clonotype was seen more than once but under ten times. CDR3 nucleotide sequence: TGTGCCAGCGAGACTGTCCACTTAACTTACGGGCAATACTTC. Residues: CASETVHLTYGQYF. This chain uses TRBV21-1 with TRBJ2-7; the tabulated D call, TRBD1, remains unverified against the DNA. TRBV21-1 is deemed a pseudogene. This CDR3 comprises 14 residues.

The V and J genes are TRBV20-1 and TRBJ2-5; 13 bases align to TRBD2. CDR3 length: 15 residues. Per the germline V gene, CDR1 is DFQATT and CDR2 is SNEGSKA (reference sequence). V lost 3 bases to trimming and J lost 2 bases; unmatched junction nucleotides: 3. The CDR3 region is CSARTGLAGQETQYF. CDR3 DNA sequence: TGCAGTGCTAGGACGGGACTAGCGGGGCAAGAGACCCAGTACTTC.

In DNA, the CDR3 is TGCAGTGCTTTAGGGACAGGGGGCTACGAGCAGTACTTC. Protein: CSALGTGGYEQYF. The chain has TRBV20-1 and TRBJ2-5; TRBD1 matches 11 bases. The J call may be mistaken, given a closer DNA end match to TRBJ2-7. Germline CDR1 is DFQATT and CDR2 is SNEGSKA (reference sequence). The CDR3 extends over 13 amino acids.